Presented here are 32 T cell receptor beta chains from one specimen sequenced in a study of beta chain features in type 1 diabetes. The isolated RNA, all of it, was reverse transcribed, so expressed TCRB transcripts were what got sequenced. Sequencing used immunoSEQ multiplex PCR; TCRdb keeps in-frame clones, though not all of them. This sample carries 200,000 to 250,000 clones, around 9.6% of them seen once, and the ten largest clones take just under 0.035%. The sample taken for sequencing was naive CD4+ T cells from blood. These receptor sequences come from a woman in her late teens or twenties in good health.

This rearrangement joins TRBV4-1 to TRBJ2-1; D may be TRBD2 (7 bases). The CDR3 sequence is 21 residues long. The germline V gene has CDR1 MGHRA and CDR2 YSYEKL. Between the trimmed V and J ends, which lost 2 bases and 0 bases, there was a span of 26 bases. The DNA of the CDR3 is TGCGCCAGCAGCCAACTCAGGGCGGGGGCCACCGGATCAAGCTCCTACAATGAGCAGTTCTTC. As protein: CASSQLRAGATGSSSYNEQFF.

This clone was counted a few times. The chain combines TRBV2 with TRBJ2-1; perhaps TRBD1 as D (6 bases). Per germline, CDR1 SNHLY and CDR2 FYNNEI. The length of the CDR3 is 11 residues. Trimming took 5 bases from V and 13 from J, leaving 12 bases between them. In DNA form, the CDR3 reads TGTGCCAGCAGTCGAGACAGGCCTCAGTTCTTC. Amino acids: CASSRDRPQFF.

This clone has more than one count but fewer than ten. The chain uses TRBV21-1 and TRBJ1-5; the D call in the table, TRBD1, was not verified against the DNA. TRBV21-1 is given as a pseudogene. CDR3 length: 11 amino acids. The CDR3 DNA is TGTGCCAGCAGCAAAAGGGGGCCCCAGCATTTT. Residues: CASSKRGPQHF.

This clone was recorded a few times. The chain is built from TRBV19 and TRBJ1-2; D remains unclear. Germline V gene data show CDR1 as LNHDA and CDR2 as SQIVND (reference sequence). V was shortened by 3 bases and J by 3 bases, with 11 bases between the two germline ends. The CDR3 covers 14 residues. Here the CDR3 DNA reads TGTGCCAGTAGTATCCATGAGGAGTACTATGGCTACACCTTC. It codes for CASSIHEEYYGYTF.

Only a few counts were recorded for this clone. V usage is TRBV14 and J usage is TRBJ1-1, with TRBD1 as a possible D gene (5 bases). Trimming shortened V by 4 bases and J by 7 bases, and 13 bases separated the two germline ends. The CDR3 is made up of 13 amino acids. Germline lookup yields CDR1 SGHDN and CDR2 FVKESK. The CDR3 DNA is TGTGCCAGCAGCCGAGGTGGCGACAGTGAAGCTTTCTTT. This gives the protein CASSRGGDSEAFF.

V usage is TRBV18 and J usage is TRBJ1-2; the match to TRBD1 covers 12 bases. The CDR3 length is 16 residues. Germline CDR1 KGHSH, CDR2 LQKENI. The V and J ends lost 6 bases and 8 bases, in that order; junction bases with no gene match: 13. CDR3 region: CASSQNAGQGARGYTF. CDR3 bases: TGTGCCAGCTCCCAAAATGCGGGACAGGGGGCGCGCGGCTACACCTTC.

The V call is TRBV28, the J call TRBJ1-5; 7 positions match TRBD1. The V gene's germline CDR1 is MDHEN and CDR2 SYDVKM. CDR3 size: 14 residues. V shed 6 bases and J 6 bases; nucleotides not matched to a gene: 8. CDR3 DNA: TGTGCCAGCAGCCTGACAGGGAAACCTCAGCCCCAGCATTTT. It specifies CASSLTGKPQPQHF.

V usage is TRBV2 and J usage is TRBJ1-2, with TRBD1 matching over 9 bases. Trimming took 7 bases from V and 8 from J; bases not matched to a gene: 11. This CDR3 comprises 14 residues. Germline V lookup: CDR1 SNHLY, CDR2 FYNNEI. The CDR3 region is CASNQQGAGEGYTF. DNA for the CDR3: TGTGCCAGCAACCAACAGGGGGCTGGGGAAGGCTACACCTTC.

The CDR3 DNA follows: TGTGCCAGCAGCTTGCGAGCGGGTTCGGGCACAGATACGCAGTATTTT. This gives the protein CASSLRAGSGTDTQYF. The chain employs TRBV5-4 and TRBJ2-3; perhaps TRBD2 as D (6 bases). Germline-derived CDR1 and CDR2 are SGHNT and YYREEE (reference sequence). The CDR3 consists of 16 residues. V lost 1 base to trimming and J lost 1 base, with 13 bases between them.

This chain joins TRBV19 and TRBJ2-7; no reliable D call. With 5 bases removed from V and 4 bases from J, the gap between germline ends came to 12 bases. The CDR3 has 13 residues. CDR1 is LNHDA, CDR2 SQIVND, per germline (reference sequence). CDR3 nucleotides: TGTGCCAGTAGTCCCAGGATGAAGTACGAGCAGTACTTC. Translation: CASSPRMKYEQYF.

This clone occurred a few times. The rearrangement joins TRBV19 to TRBJ2-6; possibly TRBD2 for D (6 bases). The V gene lost 4 bases and the J gene lost 2 bases, with 12 bases spanning the gap. This CDR3 region has 16 residues. The germline V gene has CDR1 LNHDA and CDR2 SQIVND (reference sequence). CDR3: CASSSGELAGANVLTF. For the CDR3, the DNA is TGTGCCAGTAGTAGCGGGGAATTGGCTGGGGCCAACGTCCTGACTTTC.

The chain links TRBV25-1 to TRBJ2-3, with 10 positions matching TRBD2. V lost 1 base to trimming and J lost 5 bases; unmatched junction nucleotides: 6. The CDR3 is 16 residues long. Germline CDR1 and CDR2: MGHDK and SYGVNS. The CDR3 loop is CASSESLAGVVDTQYF. CDR3 DNA: TGTGCCAGCAGTGAATCGCTAGCGGGAGTGGTAGATACGCAGTATTTT.

The sample holds a few counts of this clone. V usage is TRBV9 and J usage is TRBJ1-3, with TRBD1 identical over 7 bases. The CDR3 extends over 17 amino acids. The V and J ends lost 9 bases and 4 bases, in that order; junction bases with no gene match: 19. CDR1 and CDR2 (germline): SGDLS, YYNGEE. As DNA, the CDR3 is TGTGCCACGCTCCGACAGGGACTGGGTCATTCCGGAAACACCATATATTTT. It specifies CATLRQGLGHSGNTIYF.

This clone has more than one count but fewer than ten. The gene calls are TRBV4-1 and TRBJ2-7; 8 nucleotides agree with TRBD1. V was clipped by 1 base and J by 6 bases; unmatched bases: 8. This CDR3 is 15 amino acids long. CDR1 and CDR2 (germline): MGHRA, YSYEKL. The CDR3 DNA sequence: TGCGCCAGCAGCCAAGTTGGCAGGGGGCGTCTCGAGCAGTACTTC. Protein: CASSQVGRGRLEQYF.

J is TRBJ2-3 and V is TRBV7-3; 9 bases line up with TRBD1. This CDR3 contains 16 residues. Germline CDR1 reads SGHTA; CDR2 reads FQGTGA. Trimming cost V 5 bases and J 2 bases; bases outside gene matches: 8. The CDR3 sequence: CASSPRTGVTTDTQYF. CDR3 nucleotide sequence: TGTGCCAGCAGCCCCCGGACAGGGGTTACCACAGATACGCAGTATTTT.

This clone was found a few times. The CDR3 sequence: CASSFNSPSYQETQYF. The CDR3 bases are TGTGCCAGCAGCTTTAACAGCCCATCGTACCAAGAGACCCAGTACTTC. The chain has TRBV7-6 and TRBJ2-5; no definite D call. Trimming shortened V by 3 bases and J by 0 bases, and 14 bases separated the two germline ends. The CDR3 has 16 amino acids. Germline V gene data show CDR1 as SGHVS and CDR2 as FNYEAQ.

This clone was counted only a few times. This CDR3 reads CASRTGQGHNQPQHF. The CDR3 DNA reads TGTGCCAGCAGGACTGGACAGGGGCACAATCAGCCCCAGCATTTT. This chain connects TRBV6-1 to TRBJ1-5, with 9 bases fitting TRBD1. V trimming: 6 bases; J trimming: 3 bases; junction bases outside the gene matches: 6. Germline V gene sequence: CDR1 MNHNS, CDR2 SASEGT. The CDR3 consists of 15 residues.

This chain links TRBV19 with TRBJ1-1; D possibly corresponds to TRBD1 (5 bases). Germline assignment: CDR1 LNHDA and CDR2 SQIVND (reference sequence). V gave up 8 bases and J gave up 4 bases, with 14 bases separating them. This CDR3 contains 13 residues. The CDR3: CASYPGGITEAFF. CDR3 bases: TGTGCCAGTTATCCGGGGGGTATCACTGAAGCTTTCTTT.

This clone occurred a few times. The chain carries TRBV7-2 and TRBJ2-7; D gene uncertain. V lost 2 bases, J lost 0 bases, and 8 bases lay in between. CDR3 size: 14 residues. Germline CDR1 SGHTA, CDR2 FQGNSA. CDR3 sequence: CASSLSSLSYEQYF. The CDR3 coding sequence is TGTGCCAGCAGCTTATCCAGTCTCTCCTACGAGCAGTACTTC.

CDR3 in amino acids: CASGVGSGYGYTF. CDR3 bases: TGTGCCTCCGGAGTCGGGTCTGGCTATGGCTACACCTTC. The rearrangement joins TRBV30 to TRBJ1-2, with unresolved D. Germline lookup yields CDR1 GTSNPN and CDR2 SVGIG (reference sequence). The CDR3 loop spans 13 amino acids. With 7 bases removed from V and 4 bases from J, the gap between germline ends came to 16 bases.

This clone has just a few counts. The CDR3 DNA is TGTGCCAGCAGTGAACTCGGGATGGAGACCCAGTACTTC. Protein product: CASSELGMETQYF. The gene calls are TRBV2 and TRBJ2-5; D may be TRBD2 (5 bases). Germline V gene sequence: CDR1 SNHLY, CDR2 FYNNEI. V lost 2 bases and J lost 5, with 9 bases in between. This CDR3 has 13 residues. Based on the CDR3 plus reference TRBV2 and TRBJ2-5, the full variable domain is EPEVTQTPSHQVTQMGQEVILRCVPISNHLYFYWYRQILGQKVEFLVSFYNNEISEKSEIFDDQFSVERPDGSNFTLKIRSTKLEDSAMYFCASSELGMETQYFGPGTRLLVL.

This clone turned up a few times. V and J are TRBV5-6 and TRBJ1-2; D not resolved. V lost 6 bases, J lost 4 bases, and 10 bases lay in between. The CDR3 is 12 amino acids. Germline V gene lookup returns CDR1 SGHDT and CDR2 YYEEEE. The CDR3 bases are TGTGCCAGCACACAGTCTTCCTATGGCTACACCTTC. Translated, it gives CASTQSSYGYTF.

The V and J genes are TRBV18 and TRBJ1-4, with unresolved D. The V and J ends lost 3 bases and 8 bases respectively, with 13 bases between them. The CDR3 runs to 14 residues. Germline V CDR1 and CDR2: KGHSH, LQKENI. This CDR3 reads CASSPASGREKLFF. In DNA, the CDR3 is TGTGCCAGCTCACCGGCCAGTGGGAGAGAAAAACTGTTTTTT.

This clone appeared a few times. V usage is TRBV7-9 and J usage is TRBJ2-2; perhaps TRBD1 as D (6 bases). The CDR3 consists of 15 residues. Trimming removed 5 bases at V and 6 bases at J, with 16 bases between. Germline V gene sequence: CDR1 SEHNR, CDR2 FQNEAQ (reference sequence). The CDR3 spells CASSPIPQGAGELFF. Here the CDR3 DNA reads TGTGCCAGCAGCCCAATACCACAGGGTGCCGGGGAGCTGTTTTTT.

This chain links TRBV19 with TRBJ1-1; the match to TRBD1 covers 8 bases. Trimming at V came to 1 base and at J to 1 base, leaving 5 bases not matched to a gene. Per the germline V gene, CDR1 is LNHDA and CDR2 is SQIVND (reference sequence). This CDR3 has 16 residues. The CDR3 DNA sequence: TGTGCCAGTAGTATAGGGGCAGGGGGCCCGAACACTGAAGCTTTCTTT. Translating it yields CASSIGAGGPNTEAFF.

This clone has only a few counts. V gene TRBV6-6 combines with J gene TRBJ2-2; 7 positions match TRBD1. Losses at the gene ends were 6 bases for V and 5 bases for J; bases not matched to a gene: 9. The CDR3 length is 15 residues. Germline CDR1 is MNHNY and CDR2 is SVGAGI (reference sequence). The CDR3 DNA is TGTGCCAGCAGCATAAACAGGGGTCAAACCGGGGAGCTGTTTTTT. Translated: CASSINRGQTGELFF.

This clone was counted between two and nine times. V and J are TRBV5-1 and TRBJ2-7; 10 bases agree with TRBD1. The CDR3 is 15 residues long. Germline lookup yields CDR1 SGHRS and CDR2 YFSETQ. V shed 6 bases, J shed 1 base, and the junction held 7 bases outside the gene matches. This CDR3 is CASNLRTGGSYEQYF. CDR3 coding DNA: TGCGCCAGCAACTTAAGGACAGGGGGTTCCTACGAGCAGTACTTC.

This clone was seen a handful of times. The V call is TRBV2, the J call TRBJ2-2; 7 nucleotides match TRBD1. The germline V gene encodes CDR1 SNHLY and CDR2 FYNNEI. There are 14 residues in the CDR3. Trimming cost V 7 bases and J 5 bases; bases outside gene matches: 7. The CDR3 region is CASKTGTATGELFF. The CDR3, as DNA: TGTGCCAGCAAAACCGGGACAGCTACCGGGGAGCTGTTTTTT.

V is TRBV5-1 and J is TRBJ2-7; 8 bases match TRBD2. The trim removed 4 bases at V and 7 bases at J, leaving 7 bases unmatched. Germline CDR1 reads SGHRS; CDR2 reads YFSETQ. This CDR3 contains 13 residues. CDR3 amino acids: CASSPGTRGEQYF. As DNA, the CDR3 is TGCGCCAGCAGCCCCGGGACTAGGGGGGAGCAGTACTTC. Based on the CDR3 plus reference TRBV5-1 and TRBJ2-7, the full variable domain is KAGVTQTPRYLIKTRGQQVTLSCSPISGHRSVSWYQQTPGQGLQFLFEYFSETQRNKGNFPGRFSGRQFSNSRSEMNVSTLELGDSALYLCASSPGTRGEQYFGPGTRLTVT.

The chain joins TRBV30 to TRBJ2-5, with 8 bases aligning to TRBD1. The J call is doubtful: the DNA matches TRBJ2-7 better. This CDR3 has 12 amino acids. Germline CDR1 and CDR2: GTSNPN and SVGIG (reference sequence). CDR3 residues: CAWDRGFSEQYF. DNA for the CDR3: TGTGCCTGGGACAGGGGCTTCAGCGAGCAGTACTTC.

This clone has only a few counts. The chain couples TRBV9 to TRBJ2-3; D perhaps matches TRBD2 (5 bases). V lost 4 bases and J lost 4, with 13 bases in between. The CDR3 is 14 residues long. Germline V gives CDR1 SGDLS, CDR2 YYNGEE. The CDR3 nucleotides read TGTGCCAGCAGCCCCCGAGGAGGTCCAGATACGCAGTATTTT. It specifies CASSPRGGPDTQYF.

This clone appeared a few times. The CDR3 sequence is CASNRGLQPQHF. The CDR3 bases are TGTGCCAGCAACAGGGGGCTGCAGCCCCAGCATTTT. The gene calls are TRBV2 and TRBJ1-5, with 9 bases fitting TRBD1. Losses at the gene ends were 7 bases for V and 7 bases for J; bases not matched to a gene: 2. CDR1 and CDR2 from the germline V gene are SNHLY and FYNNEI. There are 12 residues in the CDR3.